A single sample gave rise to the 14 T cell receptor beta chains below, sequenced in a study of OX40 agonist ivuxolimab in advanced cancers. Libraries were prepared by immunoSEQ multiplex PCR; TCRdb keeps only in-frame clonotypes and omits some of them. The repertoire holds approximately 42,000 clones, more than 80% seen once, with 2.5% to 3% in the top ten. Source: CD4+ or CD8+ T cells sorted from blood, taken in a trial of the OX40 agonist ivuxolimab. These TCRs come from an adult with an advanced solid tumor such as melanoma, head and neck, liver or kidney cancer.

The J gene is TRBJ1-1, the V gene TRBV15; 10 bases align to TRBD1. This CDR3 contains 15 residues. The V and J ends lost 6 bases and 8 bases, in that order; junction bases with no gene match: 12. Germline V lookup: CDR1 LNHNV, CDR2 YYDKDF (reference sequence). The CDR3 reads CATRFLGQGSIEAFF. The CDR3 DNA reads as TGTGCCACCAGATTCTTGGGACAGGGGAGCATCGAAGCTTTCTTT.

The chain uses TRBV27 and TRBJ1-2; no clear D gene. Trimming stripped 0 bases from V and 3 bases from J, with 8 bases between. The CDR3 length is 14 residues. Germline V gene sequence: CDR1 MNHEY, CDR2 SMNVEV (reference sequence). The CDR3 sequence: CASSLSSGHYGYTF. CDR3 nucleotide sequence: TGTGCCAGCAGTTTATCTTCGGGTCACTATGGCTACACCTTC.

The V gene is TRBV5-4, the J gene TRBJ1-2; 11 bases are a match to TRBD1. Germline CDR1 is SGHNT and CDR2 is YYREEE (reference sequence). There are 15 residues in the CDR3. Trimming cost V 0 bases and J 6 bases; bases outside gene matches: 4. The CDR3 nucleotides read TGTGCCAGCAGCTTGGGGACAGGGGGCAGGAATGGCTACACCTTC. It is translated as CASSLGTGGRNGYTF.

The chain recombines TRBV2 with TRBJ1-1; D unresolved. V was cut by 2 bases and J by 3 bases, with 7 bases left in between. The CDR3 consists of 13 residues. Germline CDR1 SNHLY, CDR2 FYNNEI. CDR3 in amino acids: CASSERRDTEAFF. CDR3 nucleotides: TGTGCCAGCAGTGAAAGGAGGGACACTGAAGCTTTCTTT.

This clone has more than one count but fewer than ten. The chain employs TRBV9 and TRBJ2-3, with unresolved D. CDR1 and CDR2 (germline): SGDLS, YYNGEE. This CDR3 spans 16 amino acids. V lost 2 bases and J 0 bases, leaving 13 bases between the germline ends. Here the CDR3 reads CASSVSVGGSTDTQYF. The DNA of the CDR3 is TGTGCCAGCAGCGTGTCGGTAGGCGGAAGCACAGATACGCAGTATTTT.

The genes are TRBV5-8 and TRBJ2-2, with TRBD2 matching 8 bases. V trimming: 4 bases; J trimming: 6 bases; junction bases outside the gene matches: 5. Germline loops: CDR1 SGHTS, CDR2 YDEGEE. CDR3 length: 14 amino acids. CDR3 region: CASSIGLASGELFF. The CDR3 nucleotides are TGTGCCAGCAGCATTGGACTAGCTTCCGGGGAGCTGTTTTTT.

V and J are TRBV25-1 and TRBJ2-1; 10 bases align to TRBD2. Trimming removed 4 bases from V and 4 bases from J; junction bases left unmatched: 7. The CDR3 length is 16 residues. Germline V gives CDR1 MGHDK, CDR2 SYGVNS. The CDR3 is CASSATASGRYNEQFF. CDR3 sequence (DNA): TGTGCCAGCAGTGCGACAGCTAGCGGGAGATACAATGAGCAGTTCTTC.

V usage is TRBV7-2 and J usage is TRBJ2-2; 9 nucleotides line up with TRBD2. Germline V gene data show CDR1 as SGHTA and CDR2 as FQGNSA. This CDR3 has 15 amino acids. After removal of 4 bases from V and 6 bases from J, the junction contained 6 bases not matched to a gene. CDR3 protein: CASSSWTSAAGELFF. In nucleotides, the CDR3 is TGTGCCAGCAGCTCCTGGACTAGCGCCGCCGGGGAGCTGTTTTTT.

V gene TRBV7-9 combines with J gene TRBJ1-1, with D unclear. The germline V and J ends were trimmed by 1 base and 1 base, with 7 bases remaining between them. The CDR3 covers 14 residues. Germline V gives CDR1 SEHNR, CDR2 FQNEAQ (reference sequence). The CDR3 DNA reads TGTGCCAGCAGCTTAGAGGGTTGGAACACTGAAGCTTTCTTT. Protein: CASSLEGWNTEAFF.

This clone appeared once. This chain uses TRBV9 with TRBJ2-1; TRBD2 matches at 13 bases. CDR1 and CDR2 from the germline V gene are SGDLS and YYNGEE. The V gene end was trimmed by 3 bases and the J gene end by 9 bases; junction bases not matched to a gene: 6. The length of the CDR3 is 15 residues. The CDR3: CASSAGLAGVSEQFF. Here the CDR3 DNA reads TGTGCCAGCAGCGCCGGACTAGCGGGAGTCTCTGAGCAGTTCTTC.

The chain couples TRBV10-3 to TRBJ2-1, with D perhaps TRBD1 (6 bases). Deletions cut 6 bases from V and 4 bases from J, with 16 bases between. This CDR3 spans 15 amino acids. From germline, CDR1 is ENHRY and CDR2 SYGVKD. CDR3 nucleotide sequence: TGTGCCATCAGACGGGACACAGGAGGATACAATGAGCAGTTCTTC. This gives the protein CAIRRDTGGYNEQFF.

The gene calls are TRBV5-5 and TRBJ1-4, with TRBD1 identical over 7 bases. From germline, CDR1 is SGHKS and CDR2 YYEKEE (reference sequence). J gave up 8 bases and V 7 bases, and 11 bases lay outside the gene matches. This CDR3 spans 14 amino acids. CDR3 sequence reads: CASGPGTVDEKLFF. The CDR3 DNA sequence: TGTGCCAGCGGGCCGGGGACAGTCGACGAAAAACTGTTTTTT.

The CDR3 protein is CASLRTAEDGYTF. The CDR3 nucleotides read TGTGCCAGCTTACGGACGGCCGAAGATGGCTACACCTTC. The chain has TRBV18 and TRBJ1-2, with D hard to call. This CDR3 is 13 amino acids long. The V end was cut by 7 bases, the J end by 6 bases, with 15 bases between. Germline V lookup: CDR1 KGHSH, CDR2 LQKENI.

The chain couples TRBV5-6 to TRBJ2-2; 9 bases map to TRBD2. The V gene's germline CDR1 is SGHDT and CDR2 YYEEEE. V was pared by 4 bases and J by 3 bases, with 1 base of the junction left unmatched. CDR3 size: 14 residues. The CDR3 here is CASSRLADTGELFF. Written as DNA, the CDR3 is TGTGCCAGCAGCCGACTAGCGGACACCGGGGAGCTGTTTTTT.